Here is one TCR beta chain with its context. Its matching antigen is unknown. Only in-frame clones appear in the TCRdb table, and some are missing; sequencing was by immunoSEQ multiplex PCR. The sample holds some 130,000 clones, approximately 85% seen once. This entry belongs to a study of T cell responses to AZD1222 COVID-19 vaccine. Germline V CDR1 and CDR2: LNHDA, SQIVND (reference sequence). This CDR3 region has 15 residues. V lost 5 bases and J lost 5; bases outside the gene matches: 9. Broader study findings: The study identified only a handful of AZD1222 recipients as seropositive at baseline. Regions 160-218 and 743-854 held dominance among vaccine-associated CD4 TCRs, which spanned spike.

The clonotype comes from an adult in good health. Specimen: peripheral blood, collected on day 0 of AZD1222 vaccination. This rearrangement joins TRBV19 to TRBJ1-5, with TRBD1 matching over 7 bases. CDR3 amino acids: CASSQPPRGDQPQHF. The CDR3 DNA follows: TGTGCCAGTAGTCAGCCCCCCAGGGGGGATCAGCCCCAGCATTTT.